This T cell receptor (beta chain) was identified in a study of cytomegalovirus exposure and HLA in healthy donors. In the PCR, 60 Vbeta and 13 Jbeta primers were used. Generated by immunoSEQ multiplex PCR, the TCRdb table keeps only in-frame clones and is missing some. The top ten clones hold roughly a fifth of a sample with 65,000 to 85,000 clones, 65% to 85% of them seen once. The CDR3 contains 14 residues. Germline CDR1 SEHNR, CDR2 FQNEAQ (reference sequence). Deletions cut 4 bases from V and 6 bases from J, with 14 bases between. This sequence originates from a woman aged 40 to 50 in good health and CMV-seropositive. The chain combines TRBV7-9 with TRBJ2-3; the D is unclear. Sequencing used PBMCs. The CDR3 region has the DNA TGTGCCAGCAGCTCCCCTACCCGAGTGGATACGCAGTATTTT. This gives the protein CASSSPTRVDTQYF.